This entry is about one T cell receptor (beta chain). Germline assignment: CDR1 SGHTA and CDR2 FQGNSA. The CDR3 contains 15 residues. Trimming removed 0 bases at V and 0 bases at J, with 8 bases between. This table comes from immunoSEQ multiplex PCR, and its TCRdb copy is limited to in-frame clones, with some not included. The table includes about 44,000 clones, just under 95% detected once. This sample was taken from a study of OX40 agonist ivuxolimab in advanced cancers. Across the whole study: One hepatocellular carcinoma and a couple of cutaneous melanoma patients partially responded.

Sequencing used CD4+ or CD8+ T cells sorted from blood, obtained in a trial of the OX40 agonist ivuxolimab. The clonotype originates from an adult with an advanced solid tumor such as melanoma, head and neck, liver or kidney cancer. The chain couples TRBV7-2 to TRBJ1-1; D unresolved. The CDR3, as DNA: TGTGCCAGCAGCTTAGCCGGGCGGTTGAACACTGAAGCTTTCTTT. Protein product: CASSLAGRLNTEAFF. Based on the CDR3 plus reference TRBV7-2 and TRBJ1-1, the full variable domain is GAGVSQSPSNKVTEKGKDVELRCDPISGHTALYWYRQSLGQGLEFLIYFQGNSAPDKSGLPSDRFSAERTGGSVSTLTIQRTQQEDSAVYLCASSLAGRLNTEAFFGQGTRLTVV.